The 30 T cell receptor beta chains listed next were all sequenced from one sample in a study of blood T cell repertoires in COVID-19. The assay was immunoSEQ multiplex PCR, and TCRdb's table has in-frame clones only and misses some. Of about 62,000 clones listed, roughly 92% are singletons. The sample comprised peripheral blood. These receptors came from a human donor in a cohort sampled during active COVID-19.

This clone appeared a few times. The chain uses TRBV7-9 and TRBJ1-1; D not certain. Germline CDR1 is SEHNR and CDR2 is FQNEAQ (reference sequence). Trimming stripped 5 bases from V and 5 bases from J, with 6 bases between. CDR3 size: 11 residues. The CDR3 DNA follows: TGTGCCAGCAGCCCCTTGACTGAAGCTTTCTTT. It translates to CASSPLTEAFF. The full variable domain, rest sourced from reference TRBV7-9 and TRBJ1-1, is DTGVSQNPRHKITKRGQNVTFRCDPISEHNRLYWYRQTLGQGPEFLTYFQNEAQLEKSRLLSDRFSAERPKGSFSTLEIQRTEQGDSAMYLCASSPLTEAFFGQGTRLTVV.

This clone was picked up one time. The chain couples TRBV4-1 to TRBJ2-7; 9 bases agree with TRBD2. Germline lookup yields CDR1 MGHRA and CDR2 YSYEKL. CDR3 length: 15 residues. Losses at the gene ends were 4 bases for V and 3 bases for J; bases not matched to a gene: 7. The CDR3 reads CASSLASGAIYEQYF. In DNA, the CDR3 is TGCGCCAGCAGCCTCGCTAGCGGGGCGATCTACGAGCAGTACTTC.

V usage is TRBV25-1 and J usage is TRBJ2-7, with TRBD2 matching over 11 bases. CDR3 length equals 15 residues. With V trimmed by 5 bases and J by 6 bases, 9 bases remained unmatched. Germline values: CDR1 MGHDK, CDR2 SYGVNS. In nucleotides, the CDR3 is TGTGCCAGCAGTTTATCTAGCGGGAGGTCTTTCGAGCAGTACTTC. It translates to CASSLSSGRSFEQYF.

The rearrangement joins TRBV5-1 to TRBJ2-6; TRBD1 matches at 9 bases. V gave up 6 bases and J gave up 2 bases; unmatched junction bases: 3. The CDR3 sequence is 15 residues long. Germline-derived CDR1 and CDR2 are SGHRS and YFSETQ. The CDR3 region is CASKGQGTGANVLTF. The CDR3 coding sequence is TGCGCCAGCAAGGGACAGGGAACTGGGGCCAACGTCCTGACTTTC.

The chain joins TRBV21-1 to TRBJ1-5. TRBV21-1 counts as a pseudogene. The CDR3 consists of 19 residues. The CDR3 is CASSKYGADGGYSNQPQHF. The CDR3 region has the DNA TGTGCCAGCAGCAAATATGGGGCCGACGGGGGTTATAGCAATCAGCCCCAGCATTTT.

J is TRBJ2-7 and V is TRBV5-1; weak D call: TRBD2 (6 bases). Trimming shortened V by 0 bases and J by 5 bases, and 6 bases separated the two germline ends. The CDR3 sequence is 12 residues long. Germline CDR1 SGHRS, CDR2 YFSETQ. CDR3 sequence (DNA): TGCGCCAGCAGCTTGGCGGGGGACGAGCAGTACTTC. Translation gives CASSLAGDEQYF.

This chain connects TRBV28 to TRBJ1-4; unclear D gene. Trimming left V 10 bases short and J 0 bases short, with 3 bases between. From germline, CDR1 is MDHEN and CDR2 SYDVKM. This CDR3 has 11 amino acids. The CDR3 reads CAISTNEKLFF. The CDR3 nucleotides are TGTGCCATCTCAACTAATGAAAAACTGTTTTTT.

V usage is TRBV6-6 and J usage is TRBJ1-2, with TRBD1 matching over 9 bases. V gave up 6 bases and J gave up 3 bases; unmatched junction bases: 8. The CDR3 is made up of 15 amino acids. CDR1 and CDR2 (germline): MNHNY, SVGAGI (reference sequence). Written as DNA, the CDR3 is TGTGCCAGCAGATACGGGGACAGGGCGGACTATGGCTACACCTTC. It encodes CASRYGDRADYGYTF.

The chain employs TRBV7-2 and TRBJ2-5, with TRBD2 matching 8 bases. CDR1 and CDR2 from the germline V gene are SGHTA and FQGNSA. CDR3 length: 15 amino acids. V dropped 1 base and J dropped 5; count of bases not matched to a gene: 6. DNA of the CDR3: TGTGCCAGCAGCTTAGATAGCGGGGTCTTGGAGACCCAGTACTTC. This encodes CASSLDSGVLETQYF. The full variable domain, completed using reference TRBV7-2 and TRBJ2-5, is GAGVSQSPSNKVTEKGKDVELRCDPISGHTALYWYRQSLGQGLEFLIYFQGNSAPDKSGLPSDRFSAERTGGSVSTLTIQRTQQEDSAVYLCASSLDSGVLETQYFGPGTRLLVL.

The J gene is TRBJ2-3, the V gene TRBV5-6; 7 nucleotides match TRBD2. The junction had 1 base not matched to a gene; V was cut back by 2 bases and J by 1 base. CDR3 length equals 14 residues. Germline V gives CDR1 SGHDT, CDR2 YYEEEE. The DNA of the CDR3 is TGTGCCAGCAGCTTAACTAGCGGCACAGATACGCAGTATTTT. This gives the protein CASSLTSGTDTQYF. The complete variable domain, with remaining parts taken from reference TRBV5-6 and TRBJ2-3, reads DAGVTQSPTHLIKTRGQQVTLRCSPKSGHDTVSWYQQALGQGPQFIFQYYEEEERQRGNFPDRFSGHQFPNYSSELNVNALLLGDSALYLCASSLTSGTDTQYFGPGTRLTVL.

The CDR3 coding sequence is TGTGCCAGTAGTCCGACAGGGTATAGCAATCAGCCCCAGCATTTT. Protein: CASSPTGYSNQPQHF. The chain recombines TRBV19 with TRBJ1-5, with 7 bases that match TRBD1. The CDR3 totals 15 residues. Trimming removed 5 bases from V and 0 bases from J; junction bases left unmatched: 4. From germline, CDR1 is LNHDA and CDR2 SQIVND (reference sequence).

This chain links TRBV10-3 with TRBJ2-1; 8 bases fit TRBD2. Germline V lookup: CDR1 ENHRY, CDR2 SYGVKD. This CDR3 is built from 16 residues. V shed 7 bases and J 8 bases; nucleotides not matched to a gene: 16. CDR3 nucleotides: TGTGCCATCAACGGAGCGGGAGTGGGGGGGGGAGATGAGCAGTTCTTC. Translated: CAINGAGVGGGDEQFF.

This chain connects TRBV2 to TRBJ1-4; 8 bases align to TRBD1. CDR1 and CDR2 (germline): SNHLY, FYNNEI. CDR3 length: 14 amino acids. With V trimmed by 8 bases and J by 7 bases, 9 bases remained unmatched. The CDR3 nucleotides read TGTGCCAGCTCCGGACAGGGTACGGCTGAAAAACTGTTTTTT. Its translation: CASSGQGTAEKLFF.

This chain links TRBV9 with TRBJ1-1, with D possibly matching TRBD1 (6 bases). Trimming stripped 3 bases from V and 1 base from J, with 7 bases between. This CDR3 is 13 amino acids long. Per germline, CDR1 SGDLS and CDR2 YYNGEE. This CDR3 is CASSEGQNTEAFF. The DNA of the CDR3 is TGTGCCAGCAGCGAGGGACAGAACACTGAAGCTTTCTTT.

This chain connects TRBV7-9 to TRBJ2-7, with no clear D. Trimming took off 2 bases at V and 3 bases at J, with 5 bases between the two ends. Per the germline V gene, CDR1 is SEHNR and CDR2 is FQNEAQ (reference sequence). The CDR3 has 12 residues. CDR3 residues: CASSLLLYEQYF. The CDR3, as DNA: TGTGCCAGCAGCTTACTCCTCTACGAGCAGTACTTC.

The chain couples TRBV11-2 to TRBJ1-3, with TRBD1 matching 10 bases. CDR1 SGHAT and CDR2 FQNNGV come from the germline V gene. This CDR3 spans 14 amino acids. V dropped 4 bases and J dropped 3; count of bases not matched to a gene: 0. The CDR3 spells CASSWDRGGNTIYF. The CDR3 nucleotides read TGTGCCAGCAGCTGGGACAGGGGTGGAAACACCATATATTTT.

CDR3 DNA sequence: TGTGCCAGCACCCCGGAAGGCAGGGCTGGCTACACCTTC. Its translation: CASTPEGRAGYTF. The V and J genes are TRBV2 and TRBJ1-2; maybe TRBD1 (5 bases). There are 13 residues in the CDR3. V shed 7 bases and J shed 7 bases, with 16 bases lying between them. Germline-derived CDR1 and CDR2 are SNHLY and FYNNEI.

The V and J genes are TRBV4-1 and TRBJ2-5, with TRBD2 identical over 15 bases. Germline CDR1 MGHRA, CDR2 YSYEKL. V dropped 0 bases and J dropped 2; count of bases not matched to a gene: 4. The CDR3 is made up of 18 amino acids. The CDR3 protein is CASSQDGTSGGPQETQYF. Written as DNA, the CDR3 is TGCGCCAGCAGCCAAGACGGGACTAGCGGGGGGCCACAAGAGACCCAGTACTTC.

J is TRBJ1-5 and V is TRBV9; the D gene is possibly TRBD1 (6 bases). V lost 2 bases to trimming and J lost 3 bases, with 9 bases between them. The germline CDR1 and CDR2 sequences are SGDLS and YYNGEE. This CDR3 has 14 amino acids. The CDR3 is CASSVTGNNQPQHF. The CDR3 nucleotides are TGTGCCAGCAGCGTGACAGGAAACAATCAGCCCCAGCATTTT.

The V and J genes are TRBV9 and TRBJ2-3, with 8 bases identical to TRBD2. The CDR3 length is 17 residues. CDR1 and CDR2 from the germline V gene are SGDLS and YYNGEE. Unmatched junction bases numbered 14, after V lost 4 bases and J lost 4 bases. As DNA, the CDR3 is TGTGCCAGCAGCCTCGGGGGCGGGAGGACCTCCCCAGATACGCAGTATTTT. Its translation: CASSLGGGRTSPDTQYF.

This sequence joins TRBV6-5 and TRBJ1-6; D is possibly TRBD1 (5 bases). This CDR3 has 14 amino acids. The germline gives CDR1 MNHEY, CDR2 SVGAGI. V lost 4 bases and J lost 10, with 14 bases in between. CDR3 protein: CASSSPRGSSPLHF. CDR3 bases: TGTGCCAGCAGTTCTCCTAGGGGATCCTCACCCCTCCACTTT.

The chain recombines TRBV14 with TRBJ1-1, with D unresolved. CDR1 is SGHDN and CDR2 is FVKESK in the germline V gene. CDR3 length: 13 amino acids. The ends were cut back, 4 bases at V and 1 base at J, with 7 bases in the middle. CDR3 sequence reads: CASSLTANTEAFF. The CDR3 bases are TGTGCCAGCAGCCTAACAGCGAACACTGAAGCTTTCTTT.

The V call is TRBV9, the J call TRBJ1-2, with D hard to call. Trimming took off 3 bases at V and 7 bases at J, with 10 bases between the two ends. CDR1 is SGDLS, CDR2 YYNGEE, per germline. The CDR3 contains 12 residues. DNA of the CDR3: TGTGCCAGCAGCGCACTGAATCGTGGCTACACCTTC. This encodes CASSALNRGYTF.

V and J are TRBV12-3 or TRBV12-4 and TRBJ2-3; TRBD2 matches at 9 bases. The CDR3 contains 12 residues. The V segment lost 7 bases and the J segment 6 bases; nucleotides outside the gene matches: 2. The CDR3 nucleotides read TGTGCCAGCACCGCGGGGGGGGATACGCAGTATTTT. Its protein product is CASTAGGDTQYF.

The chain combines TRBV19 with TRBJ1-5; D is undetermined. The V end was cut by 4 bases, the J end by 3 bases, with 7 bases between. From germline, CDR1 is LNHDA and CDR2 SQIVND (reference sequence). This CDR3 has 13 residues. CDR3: CASSRVPNQPQHF. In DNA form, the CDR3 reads TGTGCCAGTAGTAGAGTCCCCAATCAGCCCCAGCATTTT.

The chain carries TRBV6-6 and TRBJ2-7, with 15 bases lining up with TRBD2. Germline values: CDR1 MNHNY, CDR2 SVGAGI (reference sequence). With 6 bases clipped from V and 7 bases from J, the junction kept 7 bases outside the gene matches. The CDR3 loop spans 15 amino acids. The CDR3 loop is CASSDSGTSGREQYF. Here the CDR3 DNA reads TGTGCCAGCAGCGATTCCGGGACTAGCGGGAGGGAGCAGTACTTC.

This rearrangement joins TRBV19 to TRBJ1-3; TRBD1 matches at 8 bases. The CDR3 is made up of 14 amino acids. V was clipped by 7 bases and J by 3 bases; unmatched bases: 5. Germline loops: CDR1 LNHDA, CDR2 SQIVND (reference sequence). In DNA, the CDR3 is TGTGCCAGTACCTCAGGGGGCTTTGGAAACACCATATATTTT. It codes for CASTSGGFGNTIYF.

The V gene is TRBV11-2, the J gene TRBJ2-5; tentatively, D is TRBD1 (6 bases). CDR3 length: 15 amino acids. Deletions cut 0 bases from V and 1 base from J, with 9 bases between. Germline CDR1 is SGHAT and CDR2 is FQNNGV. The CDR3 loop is CASSLDRTAQETQYF. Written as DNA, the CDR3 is TGTGCCAGCAGCTTAGATCGGACAGCCCAAGAGACCCAGTACTTC. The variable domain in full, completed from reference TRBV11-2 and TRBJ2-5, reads EAGVAQSPRYKIIEKRQSVAFWCNPISGHATLYWYQQILGQGPKLLIQFQNNGVVDDSQLPKDRFSAERLKGVDSTLKIQPAKLEDSAVYLCASSLDRTAQETQYFGPGTRLLVL.

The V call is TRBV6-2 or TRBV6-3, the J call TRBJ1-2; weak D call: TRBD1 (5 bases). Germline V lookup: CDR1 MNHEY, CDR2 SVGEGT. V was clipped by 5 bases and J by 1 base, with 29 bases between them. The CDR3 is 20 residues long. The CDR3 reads CASSPPAGRNPDYFNYGYTF. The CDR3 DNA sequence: TGTGCCAGCAGTCCCCCGGCGGGGCGGAACCCTGATTACTTTAACTATGGCTACACCTTC.

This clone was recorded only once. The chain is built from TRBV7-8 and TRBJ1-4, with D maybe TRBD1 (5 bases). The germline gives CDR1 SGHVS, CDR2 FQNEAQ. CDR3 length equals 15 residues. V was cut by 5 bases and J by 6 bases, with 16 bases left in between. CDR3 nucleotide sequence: TGTGCCAGCAGCCAATTGGAGGGGCCTTATGAAAAACTGTTTTTT. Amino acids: CASSQLEGPYEKLFF.